This T cell receptor (beta chain) was profiled in a study of control samples from healthy donors and cancer patients. V was cut by 3 bases and J by 4 bases, with 15 bases left in between. Per the germline V gene, CDR1 is MDHEN and CDR2 is SYDVKM. This CDR3 comprises 16 residues. Assay used: immunoSEQ multiplex PCR; TCRdb lists only in-frame clones, some missing. Among roughly 400,000 clones listed, 90% were seen once. The sample comprised PBMCs. The chain has TRBV28 and TRBJ2-2; TRBD1 is a possible D gene (6 bases). The sequence was obtained from a man between 40 and 49 years old with head and neck cancer. Here the CDR3 DNA reads TGTGCCAGCAGTTTGCTGGCAGGGGCGAGCACCGGGGAGCTGTTTTTT. Translating gives CASSLLAGASTGELFF.